This is a list of T cell receptor beta chains from one sample in a study of human T cells and chemical hapten exposure. TCRdb passed the RACE reads through MiXCR, listing each CDR3 protein once. The data show tens of thousands of distinct CDR3 sequences, 9.3% seen once. Here the sequenced sample was whole blood, taken in connection with sensitization to the hapten diphenylcyclopropenone (DPC). The receptors were gathered from a middle-aged woman with alopecia areata. Some clones in this sample may be carry-over from other donors' samples. Each CDR3 is given without its conserved first and last residue. The order of the fields is D gene, V gene, J gene, CDR3 length, CDR3 protein. A D gene is named only where the DNA matches it firmly.

D: TRBD2
V: TRBV24-1
J: TRBJ2-1
length: 13
CDR3: ATTLSGGNYNEQF

D: TRBD1
V: TRBV6-5
J: TRBJ2-2
length: 13
CDR3: ASSLDRGNTGELF

D: .
V: TRBV7-3
J: TRBJ2-3
length: 12
CDR3: ASSPMSGTDTQY

D: .
V: TRBV28
J: TRBJ1-4
length: 9
CDR3: ASSLGAYTF

D: .
V: TRBV30
J: TRBJ2-1
length: 11
CDR3: AWGDNGFTEQF

D: .
V: TRBV7-2
J: TRBJ2-3
length: 12
CDR3: ASSPGQGGDTQY

D: .
V: TRBV12-3/TRBV12-4
J: TRBJ1-4
length: 13
CDR3: ASSLDGATNEKLF

D: .
V: TRBV5-1
J: TRBJ2-2
length: 14
CDR3: ASSLSVVGNTGELF

D: .
V: TRBV28
J: TRBJ1-2
length: 15
CDR3: ASTIRDFSRGPYGYT

D: .
V: TRBV6-4
J: TRBJ2-2
length: 13
CDR3: ASAQDGDGSGELF

D: .
V: TRBV10-3
J: TRBJ2-1
length: 11
CDR3: AISELLGGEQF

D: .
V: TRBV11-2
J: TRBJ2-3
length: 13
CDR3: ASSWSQVGPDTQY

D: .
V: TRBV11-2
J: TRBJ2-5
length: 13
CDR3: ASSLERDYQETQY

D: .
V: TRBV7-6
J: TRBJ1-2
length: 12
CDR3: ASTSIGPNYGYT

D: .
V: TRBV7-9
J: TRBJ2-3
length: 10
CDR3: ASSPSADTQY

D: TRBD1
V: TRBV7-2
J: TRBJ1-1
length: 13
CDR3: ASSAPGQVNTEAF

D: .
V: TRBV9
J: TRBJ2-2
length: 12
CDR3: ASTAAGGPGELF

D: .
V: TRBV4-1
J: TRBJ1-1
length: 12
CDR3: ASSSPTGRTEAF

D: .
V: TRBV20-1
J: TRBJ2-1
length: 9
CDR3: SATDTHEQF

D: TRBD2
V: TRBV18
J: TRBJ2-3
length: 16
CDR3: ASSPPLRTSGSTDTQY

D: .
V: TRBV30
J: TRBJ2-6
length: 11
CDR3: ARGAAGANVLT